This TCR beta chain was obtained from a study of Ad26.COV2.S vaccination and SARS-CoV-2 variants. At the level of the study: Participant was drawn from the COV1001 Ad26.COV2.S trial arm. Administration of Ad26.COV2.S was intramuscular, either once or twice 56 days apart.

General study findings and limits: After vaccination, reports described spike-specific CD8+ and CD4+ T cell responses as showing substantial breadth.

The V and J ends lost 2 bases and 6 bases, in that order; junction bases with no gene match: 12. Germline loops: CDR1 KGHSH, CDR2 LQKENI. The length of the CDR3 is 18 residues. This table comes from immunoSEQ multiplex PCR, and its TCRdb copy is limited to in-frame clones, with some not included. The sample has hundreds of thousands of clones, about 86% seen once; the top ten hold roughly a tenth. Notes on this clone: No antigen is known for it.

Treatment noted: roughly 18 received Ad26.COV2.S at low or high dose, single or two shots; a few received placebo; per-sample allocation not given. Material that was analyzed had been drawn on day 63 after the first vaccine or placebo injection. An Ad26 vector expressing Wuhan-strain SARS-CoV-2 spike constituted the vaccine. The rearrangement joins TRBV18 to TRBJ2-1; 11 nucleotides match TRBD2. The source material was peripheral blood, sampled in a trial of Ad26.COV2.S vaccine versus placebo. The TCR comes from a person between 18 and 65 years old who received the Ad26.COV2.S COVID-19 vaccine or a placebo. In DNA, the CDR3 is TGTGCCAGCTCACCAGCGGTAACTAGCGGGAGACCTGGCAATGAGCAGTTCTTC. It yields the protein CASSPAVTSGRPGNEQFF. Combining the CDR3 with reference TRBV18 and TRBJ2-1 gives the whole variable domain NAGVMQNPRHLVRRRGQEARLRCSPMKGHSHVYWYRQLPEEGLKFMVYLQKENIIDESGMPKERFSAEFPKEGPSILRIQQVVRGDSAAYFCASSPAVTSGRPGNEQFFGPGTRLTVL.